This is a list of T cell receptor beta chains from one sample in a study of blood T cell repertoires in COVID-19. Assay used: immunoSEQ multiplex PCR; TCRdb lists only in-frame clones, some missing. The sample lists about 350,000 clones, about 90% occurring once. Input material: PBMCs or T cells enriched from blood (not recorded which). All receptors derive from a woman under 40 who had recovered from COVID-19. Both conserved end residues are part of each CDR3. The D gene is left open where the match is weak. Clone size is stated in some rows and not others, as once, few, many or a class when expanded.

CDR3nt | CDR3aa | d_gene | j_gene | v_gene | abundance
TGTGCCAGCAGCCTAAGGGCGGGGAATGAGCAGTTCTTC | CASSLRAGNEQFF | . | TRBJ2-1 | TRBV3-1/TRBV3-2 | .
TGTGCCAGCAGCCTAGACAGTTTCTCTAGCACAGATACGCAGTATTTT | CASSLDSFSSTDTQYF | . | TRBJ2-3 | TRBV5-5 | .
TGTGCCAGCAGCCCCTCCCCAGGGTCTGATGGCTACACCTTC | CASSPSPGSDGYTF | . | TRBJ1-2 | TRBV6-5 | .
TGTGCCAGCAGCTTAGAAGATCGGTCTAGCACAGATACGCAGTATTTT | CASSLEDRSSTDTQYF | . | TRBJ2-3 | TRBV7-6 | .
TGTGCCACGAACAGGGGGCTCTACAATGAGCAGTTCTTC | CATNRGLYNEQFF | TRBD1 | TRBJ2-1 | TRBV19 | .
TGTGCCAGCGGCCCAGCGGGGGTGACAGAGACCCAGTACTTC | CASGPAGVTETQYF | TRBD2 | TRBJ2-5 | TRBV2 | .
TGTGCCAGCAGTGACCAGGGATTGGGTTCACCCCTCCACTTT | CASSDQGLGSPLHF | . | TRBJ1-6 | TRBV25-1 | .
TGTGCCAGCAGTTTATTGCGTGGTACAGGCCTCTATGGCTACACCTTC | CASSLLRGTGLYGYTF | . | TRBJ1-2 | TRBV27 | few
TGTGCCAGCACGCCAAGGACAGATAATTCACCCCTCCACTTT | CASTPRTDNSPLHF | . | TRBJ1-6 | TRBV25-1 | .
TGCGCCAGCAGCATCGGGACAGGGCCCTACGAGCAGTACTTC | CASSIGTGPYEQYF | TRBD1 | TRBJ2-7 | TRBV5-1 | .
TGTGCCAGCAGTTACGGGGGGGGCACAGATACGCAGTATTTT | CASSYGGGTDTQYF | TRBD2 | TRBJ2-3 | TRBV6-5 | .
TGTGCCAGCAGTCCCACAGGGGGCGCGGGTTCACCCCTCCACTTT | CASSPTGGAGSPLHF | TRBD1 | TRBJ1-6 | TRBV5-4 | .
TGTGCCAGCTCACCGACCGGGACAGGGGCATGGGGCACCATATATTTT | CASSPTGTGAWGTIYF | TRBD1 | TRBJ1-3 | TRBV18 | .
TGCAGCGTTGAGGGAGGACAGGGCTATGGCTACACCTTC | CSVEGGQGYGYTF | TRBD1 | TRBJ1-2 | TRBV29-1 | .
TGTGCCAGTAGGGGAACAGGGGATCCTCGGGGGAATCAGCCCCAGCATTTT | CASRGTGDPRGNQPQHF | TRBD1 | TRBJ1-5 | TRBV19 | .
TGTGCCAGCAGTTGGCTCTCCGGACAGGGTGAGAACACCGGGGAGCTGTTTTTT | CASSWLSGQGENTGELFF | TRBD1 | TRBJ2-2 | TRBV28 | .
TGTGCCAGCAGCCTTGACAGTTACAATGAGCAGTTCTTC | CASSLDSYNEQFF | . | TRBJ2-1 | TRBV5-5 | .
TGTGCCAGCAGCCAAGATGAGGGTCTCGGGGAGCTGTTTTTT | CASSQDEGLGELFF | . | TRBJ2-2 | TRBV14 | .
TGTGCCAGCAGTTTACGGTCGGGAATGAACACTGAAGCTTTCTTT | CASSLRSGMNTEAFF | . | TRBJ1-1 | TRBV28 | .
TGTGCCAGCAGCGGCGTTTTCGGGGAAGGGTCCGGAAACACCATATATTTT | CASSGVFGEGSGNTIYF | . | TRBJ1-3 | TRBV5-6 | .
TGTGCCAGCAGCCCCGGCGGGGACACAGATACGCAGTATTTT | CASSPGGDTDTQYF | . | TRBJ2-3 | TRBV11-3 | .
TGTGCCAGCAGCCCCGGGGGGGGAAGTGAAAAACTGTTTTTT | CASSPGGGSEKLFF | . | TRBJ1-4 | TRBV28 | once
TGTGCCAGCAGTTACTCGGGGACAGTTGGGAACATTCAGTACTTC | CASSYSGTVGNIQYF | TRBD1 | TRBJ2-4 | TRBV6-5 | .
TGTGCCAGCAGCCCGGGACAGCCGGCCAACAATGAGCAGTTCTTC | CASSPGQPANNEQFF | TRBD1 | TRBJ2-1 | TRBV11-2 | .
TGTGCCAGCAGTTATACTGGACAGGGTGAAAACTATGGCTACACCTTC | CASSYTGQGENYGYTF | TRBD1 | TRBJ1-2 | TRBV6-5 | .
TGCGCCAGCAGCCCCGGTGGGACAGGGGACGGCTCAGATACGCAGTATTTT | CASSPGGTGDGSDTQYF | TRBD1 | TRBJ2-3 | TRBV5-1 | .
TGTGCCAGCAGCCTAGATCCGACCGGGGGGGCCTACAATGAGCAGTTCTTC | CASSLDPTGGAYNEQFF | TRBD2 | TRBJ2-1 | TRBV9 | .
TGTGCCAGCAGCTTCATGGCGGGGGGCCGGGGTGAGCAGTTCTTC | CASSFMAGGRGEQFF | TRBD2 | TRBJ2-1 | TRBV7-9 | .
TGTGCCAGCAGTTTATGGGCGACAGGGGGCAAGCGAGAGACTGAAGCTTTCTTT | CASSLWATGGKRETEAFF | TRBD1 | TRBJ1-1 | TRBV27 | .
TGTGCCAGCAGCGCTAGCGGGGGTCCCAACAATGAGCAGTTCTTC | CASSASGGPNNEQFF | TRBD2 | TRBJ2-1 | TRBV9 | .
TGTGCCAGCAGACCCGACAGGGCAACTAATGAAAAACTGTTTTTT | CASRPDRATNEKLFF | TRBD1 | TRBJ1-4 | TRBV2 | .
TGTGCCAGCAGCCAAGATCGAGGATCTAATGAGCAGTTCTTC | CASSQDRGSNEQFF | . | TRBJ2-1 | TRBV3-1/TRBV3-2 | .
TGTGCCAGCAGCCGGGACTCCCAAGAGACCCAGTACTTC | CASSRDSQETQYF | . | TRBJ2-5 | TRBV11-2 | once
TGCAGTGCGGGGCCTGTTGAGTTCTTC | CSAGPVEFF | . | TRBJ2-1 | TRBV20-1 | .
TGTGCCAGCAGATCAGGGACAGGGCATCAGGGCAATCAGCCCCAGCATTTT | CASRSGTGHQGNQPQHF | TRBD1 | TRBJ1-5 | TRBV28 | .
TGTGCCAGCAGCGTAGGTTCTGGGCGAGACGGTAATTCACCCCTCCACTTT | CASSVGSGRDGNSPLHF | . | TRBJ1-6 | TRBV9 | few
TGTGCCAGCAGCCAGACTAGCGGGGCACACAATGAGCAGTTCTTC | CASSQTSGAHNEQFF | TRBD2 | TRBJ2-1 | TRBV7-6 | .
TGTGCCAGCAGCCAAGACGACACCTTTAGCGAGCAGTACTTC | CASSQDDTFSEQYF | . | TRBJ2-7 | TRBV3-1/TRBV3-2 | .
TGCGCCAGCAGTCCAGGACAGGGGGCTAATGGCTACACCTTC | CASSPGQGANGYTF | TRBD1 | TRBJ1-2 | TRBV5-1 | .
TGTGCCAGCAGCCAAGATACATCTATCGGCGGGCGGGTGGAGACCCAGTACTTC | CASSQDTSIGGRVETQYF | . | TRBJ2-5 | TRBV3-1/TRBV3-2 | .
TGTGCCTGGAGTGGGGCGTGGTCCAGCTCCTACGAGCAGTACTTC | CAWSGAWSSSYEQYF | . | TRBJ2-7 | TRBV30 | .
TGTGCCAGCAGTCCAGGTCCTGGACAGGGTCCCACTGAAGCTTTCTTT | CASSPGPGQGPTEAFF | TRBD1 | TRBJ1-1 | TRBV3-1/TRBV3-2 | .
TGTGCCAGCAGCATCCGACAGGGGTCCGGGGAGCTGTTTTTT | CASSIRQGSGELFF | TRBD1 | TRBJ2-2 | TRBV9 | few
TGTGCCTCGGCCTGGGGGGACTATGGCTACACCTTC | CASAWGDYGYTF | . | TRBJ1-2 | TRBV19 | .
TGTGCCAGCAGCGTTGGAGTAGCGGGGGGTGAGTTCTTC | CASSVGVAGGEFF | TRBD2 | TRBJ2-1 | TRBV9 | .
TGCGCCAGCAGTGAGTCTGGGGGTAGCGGGGAAAGGGATACGCAGTATTTT | CASSESGGSGERDTQYF | TRBD2 | TRBJ2-3 | TRBV10-1 | .
TGTGCCAGCAGGGACTATACGCTCTACGAGCAGTACTTC | CASRDYTLYEQYF | . | TRBJ2-7 | TRBV6-5 | .
TGTGCCAGCAGCCCCGGGTTGGCGGGGGGATTCACAGATACGCAGTATTTT | CASSPGLAGGFTDTQYF | TRBD2 | TRBJ2-3 | TRBV9 | .
TGTGCCAGTAGTATTATTCGACTAGCGGGGGGGGATGAGCAGTTCTTC | CASSIIRLAGGDEQFF | TRBD2 | TRBJ2-1 | TRBV19 | .
TGTGCCAGCAGCTTAGCTCTAGGACAGGTCTCCTACGAGCAGTACTTC | CASSLALGQVSYEQYF | TRBD1 | TRBJ2-7 | TRBV7-2 | .
TGCAGCGTTGACGGCTCTGGGGCCAACGTCCTGACTTTC | CSVDGSGANVLTF | . | TRBJ2-6 | TRBV29-1 | .
TGTGCCAGCAGCTTACAGGGGCGCTCCTACGAGCAGTACTTC | CASSLQGRSYEQYF | TRBD1 | TRBJ2-7 | TRBV5-5 | .
TGTGCCAGCAGCTTAGATGGGCTAGCGGGGGGTCTCAATGAGCAGTTCTTC | CASSLDGLAGGLNEQFF | TRBD2 | TRBJ2-1 | TRBV7-6 | .
TGTGCCAGCAGCGCGGTAGGCGGGAGCGAGCAGTACTTC | CASSAVGGSEQYF | TRBD2 | TRBJ2-7 | TRBV9 | few
TGTGCCAGCAGCCAAGATCAGGGCGGGGAGCTGTTTTTT | CASSQDQGGELFF | . | TRBJ2-2 | TRBV3-1/TRBV3-2 | .
TGTGCCAGCAGCCTTAGCGGGTCGAGCACAGATACGCAGTATTTT | CASSLSGSSTDTQYF | TRBD2 | TRBJ2-3 | TRBV7-9 | .
TGCGCCAGCAGCCGAACCGGGACAGGGGAAGAGACCCAGTACTTC | CASSRTGTGEETQYF | TRBD1 | TRBJ2-5 | TRBV5-1 | once
TGTGCCAGCAGTTACTCCGGAGGGCGCTACGAGCAGTACTTC | CASSYSGGRYEQYF | . | TRBJ2-7 | TRBV6-5 | .
TGTGCCAGCAGAAGGACAGGGGATAAAGGCGGGGAGCTGTTTTTT | CASRRTGDKGGELFF | TRBD1 | TRBJ2-2 | TRBV6-5 | .